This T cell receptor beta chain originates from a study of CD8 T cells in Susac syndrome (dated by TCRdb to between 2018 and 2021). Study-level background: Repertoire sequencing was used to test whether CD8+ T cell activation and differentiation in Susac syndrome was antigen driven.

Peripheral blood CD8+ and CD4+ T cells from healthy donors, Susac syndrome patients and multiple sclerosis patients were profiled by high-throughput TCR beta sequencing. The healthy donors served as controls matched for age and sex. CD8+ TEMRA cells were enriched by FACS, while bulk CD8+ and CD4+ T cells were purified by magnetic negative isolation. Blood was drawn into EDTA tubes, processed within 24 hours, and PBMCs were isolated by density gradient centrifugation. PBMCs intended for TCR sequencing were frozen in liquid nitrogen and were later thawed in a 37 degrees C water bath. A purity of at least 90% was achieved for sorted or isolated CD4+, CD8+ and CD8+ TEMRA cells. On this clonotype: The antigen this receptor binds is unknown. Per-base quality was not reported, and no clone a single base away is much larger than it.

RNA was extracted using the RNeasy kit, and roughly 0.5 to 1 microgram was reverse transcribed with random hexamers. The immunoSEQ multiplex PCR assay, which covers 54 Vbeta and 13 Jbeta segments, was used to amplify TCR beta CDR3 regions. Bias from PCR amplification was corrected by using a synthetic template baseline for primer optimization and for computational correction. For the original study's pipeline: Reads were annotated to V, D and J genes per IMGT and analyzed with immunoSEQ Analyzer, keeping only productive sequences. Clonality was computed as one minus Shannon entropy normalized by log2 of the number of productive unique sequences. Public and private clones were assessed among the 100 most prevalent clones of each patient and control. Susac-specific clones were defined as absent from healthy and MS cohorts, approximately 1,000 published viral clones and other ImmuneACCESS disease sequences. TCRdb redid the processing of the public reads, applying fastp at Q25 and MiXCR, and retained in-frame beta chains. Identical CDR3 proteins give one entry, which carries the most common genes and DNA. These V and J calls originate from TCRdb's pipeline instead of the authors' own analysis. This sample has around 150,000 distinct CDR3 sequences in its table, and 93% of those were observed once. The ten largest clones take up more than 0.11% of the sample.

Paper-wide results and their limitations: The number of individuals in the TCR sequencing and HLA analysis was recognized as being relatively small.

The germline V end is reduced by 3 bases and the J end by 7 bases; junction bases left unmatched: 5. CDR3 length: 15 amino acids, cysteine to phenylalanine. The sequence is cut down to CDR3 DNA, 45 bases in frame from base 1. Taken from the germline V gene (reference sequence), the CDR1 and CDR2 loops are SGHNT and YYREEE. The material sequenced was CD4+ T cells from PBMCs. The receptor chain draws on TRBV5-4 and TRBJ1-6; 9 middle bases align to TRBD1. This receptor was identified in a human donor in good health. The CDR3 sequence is CASSSGTGTNSPLHF. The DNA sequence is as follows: TGTGCCAGCAGCTCCGGGACAGGGACCAATTCACCCCTCCACTTT.